One and the same sample provided the 18 T cell receptor beta chains below, sequenced in a study of T cell changes during pregnancy in multiple sclerosis. Using immunoSEQ multiplex PCR, the repertoire was profiled, and TCRdb retains in-frame clones only, with some absent. The sample carries over 70,000 clones, around 94% recorded once. The source was peripheral blood, collected in the third trimester of pregnancy. Receptors originate from a female donor with multiple sclerosis, enrolled in a pregnancy study.

The rearrangement joins TRBV30 to TRBJ1-1, with D tentatively TRBD1 (5 bases). Germline V gene lookup returns CDR1 GTSNPN and CDR2 SVGIG (reference sequence). The CDR3 spans 15 residues. V lost 3 bases and J 1 base, leaving 15 bases between the germline ends. This chain's CDR3 is CAWSLLSTGNTEAFF. The CDR3 DNA reads TGTGCCTGGAGCTTGCTCAGCACAGGGAACACTGAAGCTTTCTTT.

This sequence joins TRBV7-2 and TRBJ2-1; 13 bases line up with TRBD2. The CDR3 is 15 amino acids. Germline loops: CDR1 SGHTA, CDR2 FQGNSA. The V gene end was trimmed by 3 bases and the J gene end by 6 bases; junction bases not matched to a gene: 2. CDR3 nucleotides: TGTGCCAGCAGCTTGCGGACTAGCGGGAGCAATGAGCAGTTCTTC. It specifies CASSLRTSGSNEQFF.

The CDR3 sequence: CASSGRTSGTDTQYF. The CDR3 region has the DNA TGTGCCAGCAGTGGGCGGACTAGCGGCACAGATACGCAGTATTTT. The V gene is TRBV2, the J gene TRBJ2-3; 9 nucleotides agree with TRBD2. CDR1 is SNHLY and CDR2 is FYNNEI in the germline V gene. J was trimmed by 1 base and V by 4 bases; bases with no gene match: 3. This CDR3 contains 15 residues.

CDR3: CASSPQTGGGTEAFF. DNA for the CDR3: TGTGCCAGCTCACCACAGACAGGGGGCGGGACTGAAGCTTTCTTT. The chain couples TRBV18 to TRBJ1-1, with 10 bases fitting TRBD1. The V segment lost 1 base and the J segment 5 bases; nucleotides outside the gene matches: 4. The CDR3 has 15 residues. The germline CDR1 and CDR2 sequences are KGHSH and LQKENI.

The chain employs TRBV7-9 and TRBJ1-2, with D unresolved. Germline V gene lookup returns CDR1 SEHNR and CDR2 FQNEAQ (reference sequence). CDR3 length: 14 residues. Trimming removed 0 bases from V and 5 bases from J, with 10 bases in between. The CDR3 spells CASSLAGNGYGYTF. The CDR3 nucleotides are TGTGCCAGCAGCTTAGCGGGTAACGGGTATGGCTACACCTTC.

V gene TRBV10-3 combines with J gene TRBJ2-7, with 7 nucleotides matching TRBD1. V gave up 8 bases and J gave up 2 bases; unmatched junction bases: 9. The CDR3 is 14 amino acids. Germline V gene data show CDR1 as ENHRY and CDR2 as SYGVKD. The CDR3 is CAIADRNGTYEQYF. CDR3 nucleotide sequence: TGTGCCATCGCGGACAGGAATGGGACCTACGAGCAGTACTTC.

The rearrangement uses TRBV7-8 and TRBJ2-4; no clear D. Trimming stripped 2 bases from V and 0 bases from J, with 11 bases between. The CDR3 consists of 16 residues. The V gene's germline CDR1 is SGHVS and CDR2 FQNEAQ. CDR3 region: CASSLMTPLAKNIQYF. CDR3 bases: TGTGCCAGCAGCTTAATGACACCCTTAGCCAAAAACATTCAGTACTTC.

The chain uses TRBV7-6 and TRBJ1-1, with D unresolved. Germline V gives CDR1 SGHVS, CDR2 FNYEAQ. V gave up 1 base and J gave up 5 bases, with 11 bases separating them. The CDR3 contains 14 residues. The CDR3 here is CASSLGGIGTEAFF. CDR3 DNA sequence: TGTGCCAGCAGCTTAGGAGGGATTGGGACTGAAGCTTTCTTT.

This chain joins TRBV14 and TRBJ2-5, with 11 bases identical to TRBD2. The V gene end was trimmed by 3 bases and the J gene end by 2 bases; junction bases not matched to a gene: 14. The germline V gene has CDR1 SGHDN and CDR2 FVKESK. This CDR3 spans 19 amino acids. CDR3 sequence: CASSHPTRTSGLLQETQYF. The CDR3 coding sequence is TGTGCCAGCAGCCACCCTACCAGGACTAGCGGGCTCCTTCAAGAGACCCAGTACTTC.

The V call is TRBV28, the J call TRBJ1-5; D uncertain. The CDR3 consists of 13 residues. Germline V CDR1 and CDR2: MDHEN, SYDVKM. The germline V and J ends were trimmed by 1 base and 4 bases, with 5 bases remaining between them. The CDR3 reads CASSLSQNQPQHF. The CDR3 nucleotides are TGTGCCAGCAGTTTATCCCAGAATCAGCCCCAGCATTTT.

The chain joins TRBV19 to TRBJ2-7, with D maybe TRBD2 (6 bases). The CDR3 runs 15 residues. With 5 bases removed from V and 2 bases from J, the gap between germline ends came to 16 bases. Germline V CDR1 and CDR2: LNHDA, SQIVND (reference sequence). CDR3 residues: CASSPGGGATYEQYF. CDR3 coding DNA: TGTGCCAGTAGTCCCGGCGGCGGGGCTACCTACGAGCAGTACTTC.

The chain couples TRBV13 to TRBJ1-2; tentative D call: TRBD1 (5 bases). Trimming removed 5 bases from V and 3 bases from J, with 10 bases in between. The germline V gene encodes CDR1 PRHDT and CDR2 FYEKMQ (reference sequence). CDR3 length: 13 residues. The CDR3 spells CASSEWGDYGYTF. In DNA, the CDR3 is TGTGCCAGCAGCGAATGGGGGGACTATGGCTACACCTTC.

This sequence joins TRBV29-1 and TRBJ2-1, with D perhaps matching TRBD2 (5 bases). The ends were cut back, 3 bases at V and 10 bases at J, with 7 bases in the middle. CDR1 and CDR2 (germline): SQVTM, ANQGSEA. This CDR3 is 10 amino acids long. CDR3 in amino acids: CSVDEGEQFF. The DNA for the CDR3 is TGCAGCGTTGATGAGGGAGAGCAGTTCTTC.

V usage is TRBV9 and J usage is TRBJ2-1; TRBD2 agrees at 11 bases. Germline CDR1 SGDLS, CDR2 YYNGEE. The CDR3 consists of 15 residues. The V segment lost 3 bases and the J segment 8 bases; nucleotides outside the gene matches: 7. DNA for the CDR3: TGTGCCAGCAGCGGTAGCGGGAGGGCCGACGATGAGCAGTTCTTC. This gives the protein CASSGSGRADDEQFF.

The rearrangement joins TRBV7-2 to TRBJ2-7, with a weak D call TRBD1 (6 bases). The V end was cut by 5 bases, the J end by 0 bases, with 20 bases between. The CDR3 runs to 17 residues. CDR1 and CDR2 (germline): SGHTA, FQGNSA. The CDR3 region has the DNA TGTGCCAGCAGCCGTGACCCCCTGACAGGACTCTCCTACGAGCAGTACTTC. Translation: CASSRDPLTGLSYEQYF.

V is TRBV6-1 and J is TRBJ2-3; tentative D call: TRBD2 (6 bases). V was cut by 4 bases and J by 4 bases, with 21 bases left in between. The CDR3 covers 17 residues. CDR1 is MNHNS and CDR2 is SASEGT in the germline V gene. CDR3 coding DNA: TGTGCCAGCAGTGCCATCGCCACGGGAGAGGGTCCAGATACGCAGTATTTT. This codes for CASSAIATGEGPDTQYF.

This sequence joins TRBV7-6 and TRBJ1-3, with 11 bases identical to TRBD1. Germline CDR1 SGHVS, CDR2 FNYEAQ. The V and J ends lost 1 base and 3 bases, in that order; junction bases with no gene match: 2. This CDR3 is built from 16 residues. The CDR3: CASSLGTGGSGNTIYF. CDR3 coding DNA: TGTGCCAGCAGCTTAGGGACAGGGGGCAGTGGAAACACCATATATTTT. The full variable domain, completed using reference TRBV7-6 and TRBJ1-3, is GAGVSQSPRYKVTKRGQDVALRCDPISGHVSLYWYRQALGQGPEFLTYFNYEAQQDKSGLPNDRFSAERPEGSISTLTIQRTEQRDSAMYRCASSLGTGGSGNTIYFGEGSWLTVV.

This sequence joins TRBV21-1 and TRBJ1-4; the table's TRBD1 call for D was not verified on the DNA. TRBV21-1 is a pseudogene segment. The CDR3 extends over 14 amino acids. In DNA form, the CDR3 reads TGTGCCAGCAGCCTGGGACAGGGAAGGGAAAAACTGTTTTTT. Protein product: CASSLGQGREKLFF.